This T cell receptor beta chain was recorded in a study of cytomegalovirus exposure and HLA in healthy donors. Study conclusions and caveats: The classifier reportedly diagnosed cytomegalovirus status with high sensitivity and specificity. Subsequent analysis revealed that first-cohort TCR clusters tended to co-occur in the 120 or so validation repertoires. Cytomegalovirus-associated status was assigned to roughly 160 TCR beta chains.

The assay was immunoSEQ multiplex PCR, and TCRdb's table has in-frame clones only and misses some. The sample has 100,000 to 150,000 clones, roughly 95% seen once; the top ten hold 1.7%. This CDR3 is 13 amino acids long. Per the germline V gene, CDR1 is LGHNA and CDR2 is YSLEER. Trimming shortened V by 4 bases and J by 8 bases, and 12 bases separated the two germline ends. As to this clone: What it binds is not known.

The TCR was taken from a man aged 18 to 30 in good health and CMV-seronegative. V and J are TRBV4-3 and TRBJ1-5; no definite D call. The sample was PBMCs. The DNA of the CDR3 is TGCGCCAGCAGCCGCATTAACGGGGAGCCCCAGCATTTT. This gives the protein CASSRINGEPQHF.